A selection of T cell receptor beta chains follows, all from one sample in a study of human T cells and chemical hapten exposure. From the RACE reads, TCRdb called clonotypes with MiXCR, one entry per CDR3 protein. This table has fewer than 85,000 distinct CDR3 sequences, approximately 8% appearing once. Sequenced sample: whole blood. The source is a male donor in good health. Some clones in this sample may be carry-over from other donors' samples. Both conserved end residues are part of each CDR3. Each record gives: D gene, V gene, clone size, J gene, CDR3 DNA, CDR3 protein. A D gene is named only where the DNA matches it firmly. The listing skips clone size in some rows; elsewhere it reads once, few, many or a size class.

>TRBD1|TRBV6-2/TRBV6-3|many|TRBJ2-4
TGTGCCAGCACTATCCGGGACAGAAAAAACATTCAGTACTTC
CASTIRDRKNIQYF
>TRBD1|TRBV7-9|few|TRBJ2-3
TGTGCCAGCAGCCTCCAGGGGGCCGGGAATGATACGCAGTATTTT
CASSLQGAGNDTQYF
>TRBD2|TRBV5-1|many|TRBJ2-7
TGCGCCAGCAGGCCGGGACTAGCGGGCTACGAGCAGTACTTC
CASRPGLAGYEQYF
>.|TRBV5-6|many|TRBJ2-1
TGTGCCAGCAGCCTCACCCCTGCTGAGCAGTTCTTC
CASSLTPAEQFF
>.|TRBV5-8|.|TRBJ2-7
TGTGCCAGCAGCCCGGCGGCTTTCTCCTACGAGCAGTACTTC
CASSPAAFSYEQYF
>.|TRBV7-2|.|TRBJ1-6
TGTGCCAGCAGCTTATTCAGGGAGGATTCACCCCTCCACTTT
CASSLFREDSPLHF
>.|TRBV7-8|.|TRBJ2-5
TGTGCCAGCAGCTTAGAAGTTGGGGATTCTCTAAAAGAGACCCAGTACTTC
CASSLEVGDSLKETQYF
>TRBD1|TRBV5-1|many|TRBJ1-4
TGCGCCAGCAGCTTGCGTCAGGGGGCTGAAAAACTGTTTTTT
CASSLRQGAEKLFF
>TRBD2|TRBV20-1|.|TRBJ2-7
TGCAGTGCCAGGGACTATAACGAGCAGTACTTC
CSARDYNEQYF
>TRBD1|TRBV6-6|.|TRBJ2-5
TGTGCCAGCAGTCAAGACAGGGGTTCAGAGACCCAGTACTTC
CASSQDRGSETQYF
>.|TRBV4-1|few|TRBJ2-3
TGCGCCAGCAGCCAAGATATTAGCACAGATACGCAGTATTTT
CASSQDISTDTQYF
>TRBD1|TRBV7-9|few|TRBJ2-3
TGTGCCAGCAGCCTAAGACAGGGGGCGAGCACAGATACGCAGTATTTT
CASSLRQGASTDTQYF
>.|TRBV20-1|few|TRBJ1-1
TGCAGTGCTCCGGTGGGGGGCTTCACTGAAGCTTTCTTT
CSAPVGGFTEAFF
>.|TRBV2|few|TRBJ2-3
TGTGCCAGCATTTATCAGGGAAAGACGAGCACAGATACGCAGTATTTT
CASIYQGKTSTDTQYF
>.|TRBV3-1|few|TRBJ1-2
TGTGCCAGCAGCCCTACAGGCCCCCGAAAGGACGGCTACACCTTC
CASSPTGPRKDGYTF
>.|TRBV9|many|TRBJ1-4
TGTGCCAGCAGCGTAGAGCGGGGGCCTGAAAAACTGTTTTTT
CASSVERGPEKLFF
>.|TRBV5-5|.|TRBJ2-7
TGTGCCAGCAGCCCCACCTACAGCGCATCCTACGAGCAGTACTTC
CASSPTYSASYEQYF
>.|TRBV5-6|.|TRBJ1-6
TGTGCCAGCAGCGTGACAGGCCCTTCACCCCTCCACTTT
CASSVTGPSPLHF
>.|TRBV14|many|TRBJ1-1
TGTGCCAGCAGCCTCAAGCTGAACACTGAAGCTTTCTTT
CASSLKLNTEAFF
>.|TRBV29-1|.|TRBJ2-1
TGCAGCGTTGAACCCCTGGGACAAGACAATGAGCAGTTCTTC
CSVEPLGQDNEQFF